This T cell receptor beta chain is from a study of blood T cell repertoires in COVID-19. Study as a whole: Some COVID-19 samples were acute and others convalescent; all came from the United States, Italy and Spain.

Authors' data handling: Nucleated cell number was recorded as an estimate derived from reference gene primer amplification. Using immunoSEQ multiplex PCR, the repertoire was profiled, and TCRdb retains in-frame clones only, with some absent. That table gives V, J and clone size, and the DNA gave D and trimming. The table lists about 110,000 clones, roughly 80% of them singletons, with around 1.5% in the top ten. The germline gives CDR1 SGDLS, CDR2 YYNGEE. Trimming left V 3 bases short and J 0 bases short, with 6 bases between. The CDR3 sequence is 14 residues long. This sequence originates from a man between 50 and 59 years old with acute or convalescent COVID-19. The V and J genes are TRBV9 and TRBJ2-2, with D hard to call. Sequences were obtained from peripheral blood. Here the CDR3 DNA reads TGTGCCAGCAGCGAACATCCGAACACCGGGGAGCTGTTTTTT. It translates to CASSEHPNTGELFF.